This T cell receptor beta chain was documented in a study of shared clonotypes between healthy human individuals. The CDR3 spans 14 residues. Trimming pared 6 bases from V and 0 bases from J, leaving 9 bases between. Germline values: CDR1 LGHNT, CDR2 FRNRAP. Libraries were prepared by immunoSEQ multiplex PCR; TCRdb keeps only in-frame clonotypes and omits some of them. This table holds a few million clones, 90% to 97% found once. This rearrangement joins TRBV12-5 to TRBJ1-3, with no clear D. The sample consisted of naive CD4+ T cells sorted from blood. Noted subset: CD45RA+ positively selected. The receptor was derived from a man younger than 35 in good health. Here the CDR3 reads CASGLPNSGNTIYF. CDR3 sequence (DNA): TGTGCTAGTGGCCTCCCGAACTCTGGAAACACCATATATTTT.